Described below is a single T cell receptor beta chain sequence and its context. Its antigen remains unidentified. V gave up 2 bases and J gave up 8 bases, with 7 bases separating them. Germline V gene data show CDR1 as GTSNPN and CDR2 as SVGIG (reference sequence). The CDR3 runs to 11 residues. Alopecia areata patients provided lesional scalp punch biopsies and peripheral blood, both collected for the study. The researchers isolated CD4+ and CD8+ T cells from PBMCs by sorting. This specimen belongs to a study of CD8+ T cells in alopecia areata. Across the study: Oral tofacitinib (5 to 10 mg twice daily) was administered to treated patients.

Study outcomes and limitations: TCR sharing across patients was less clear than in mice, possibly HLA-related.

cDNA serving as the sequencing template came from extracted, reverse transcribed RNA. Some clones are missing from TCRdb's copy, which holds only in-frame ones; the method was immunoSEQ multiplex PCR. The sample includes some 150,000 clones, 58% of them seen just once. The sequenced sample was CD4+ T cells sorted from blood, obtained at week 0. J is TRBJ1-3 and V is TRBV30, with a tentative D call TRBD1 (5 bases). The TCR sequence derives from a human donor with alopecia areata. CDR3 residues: CAWSRTHTIYF. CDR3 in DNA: TGTGCCTGGAGTCGGACACACACCATATATTTT.